This is a list of T cell receptor beta chains from one sample in a study of blood T cell repertoires in COVID-19. The data were produced by immunoSEQ multiplex PCR, yet TCRdb's version contains in-frame clones alone and is incomplete. The data show roughly 280,000 clones, with 86% seen just once and roughly 1.8% held by the top ten. The sample taken for sequencing was peripheral blood. The source is a man aged 30-40 years with active or convalescent COVID-19. The CDR3 runs from the conserved cysteine through the conserved F or W. D genes are given only for firm matches. Some rows have no size entry. The others give once, few or many, or a class for an expanded clone.

TRBJ2-1 | - | - | TRBV11-2 | CASSPQGNEQFF | TGTGCCAGCAGCCCGCAGGGGAATGAGCAGTTCTTC
TRBJ1-6 | TRBD1 | - | TRBV2 | CASSEDRGQINSPLHF | TGTGCCAGCAGTGAGGACAGGGGGCAAATCAATTCACCCCTCCACTTT
TRBJ1-5 | - | - | TRBV9 | CASSVVRPQHF | TGTGCCAGCAGCGTAGTCCGGCCCCAGCATTTT
TRBJ2-3 | TRBD1 | - | TRBV10-3 | CAISESGTGATDTQYF | TGTGCCATCAGTGAGTCGGGGACAGGGGCCACAGATACGCAGTATTTT
TRBJ1-1 | - | - | TRBV4-1 | CASSQGVDSLTTEAFF | TGCGCCAGCAGCCAAGGAGTGGACAGCCTGACCACTGAAGCTTTCTTT
TRBJ1-1 | TRBD1 | - | TRBV7-8 | CASSLTGGGYYTEAFF | TGTGCCAGCAGCTTAACGGGAGGGGGCTACTACACTGAAGCTTTCTTT
TRBJ2-2 | TRBD2 | - | TRBV6-2/TRBV6-3 | CASSFDPLAGGLTTGELFF | TGTGCCAGCAGTTTCGACCCCCTAGCGGGGGGACTGACGACCGGGGAGCTGTTTTTT
TRBJ2-1 | TRBD2 | - | TRBV7-9 | CASSRAGGAYNEQFF | TGTGCCAGCAGCCGAGCGGGGGGCGCCTACAATGAGCAGTTCTTC
TRBJ2-7 | - | - | TRBV10-2 | CASSDPDLTSSYEQYF | TGCGCCAGCAGTGACCCGGACTTGACGAGCTCCTACGAGCAGTACTTC
TRBJ2-2 | - | - | TRBV12-3/TRBV12-4 | CASSLIRAGELFF | TGTGCCAGCAGTTTAATACGGGCCGGGGAGCTGTTTTTT
TRBJ2-1 | TRBD2 | - | TRBV5-1 | CASSLGGGSYNEQFF | TGCGCCAGCAGCTTGGGCGGGGGCTCCTACAATGAGCAGTTCTTC
TRBJ1-1 | - | - | TRBV7-9 | CASSFFSGLDTEAFF | TGTGCCAGCAGCTTTTTTTCAGGGTTGGACACTGAAGCTTTCTTT
TRBJ1-5 | TRBD1 | - | TRBV7-2 | CASSLAGGGNQPQHF | TGTGCCAGCAGCTTAGCAGGGGGCGGCAATCAGCCCCAGCATTTT
TRBJ1-1 | - | - | TRBV3-1/TRBV3-2 | CASSPRGSTEAFF | TGTGCCAGCAGCCCCCGAGGGAGCACTGAAGCTTTCTTT
TRBJ1-4 | - | - | TRBV7-2 | CASSLWGRGEKLFF | TGTGCCAGCAGCTTATGGGGCCGGGGGGAAAAACTGTTTTTT
TRBJ1-3 | - | once | TRBV9 | CASSSTGSLSGNTIYF | TGTGCCAGCAGCTCAACAGGTTCCCTCTCTGGAAACACCATATATTTT
TRBJ2-3 | TRBD1 | - | TRBV3-1/TRBV3-2 | CASSHLGGKAPDTQYF | TGTGCCAGCAGCCACTTAGGGGGCAAAGCCCCAGATACGCAGTATTTT
TRBJ2-5 | - | - | TRBV10-2 | CASSWIGGETQYF | TGCGCCAGCAGTTGGATCGGGGGAGAGACCCAGTACTTC
TRBJ1-2 | - | - | TRBV21-1 | CASRLYGYTF | TGTGCCAGCCGACTATATGGCTACACCTTC
TRBJ1-2 | - | - | TRBV7-2 | CASSHAPGASYGYTF | TGTGCCAGCAGCCACGCCCCGGGAGCATCCTATGGCTACACCTTC
TRBJ2-2 | - | - | TRBV7-7 | CASSSTGNTGELFF | TGTGCCAGCAGCTCGACAGGAAACACCGGGGAGCTGTTTTTT
TRBJ2-6 | - | - | TRBV7-6 | CASSRDSNSGANVLTF | TGTGCCAGCAGCCGGGATTCCAACTCTGGGGCCAACGTCCTGACTTTC
TRBJ2-1 | TRBD1 | - | TRBV27 | CASSLSWTGAREEQFF | TGTGCCAGCAGTTTATCCTGGACAGGGGCAAGGGAAGAGCAGTTCTTC
TRBJ1-4 | - | - | TRBV30 | CAWRPIGGEKLFF | TGTGCCTGGAGACCCATCGGGGGGGAAAAACTGTTTTTT
TRBJ2-1 | TRBD1 | - | TRBV10-2 | CASSNWTGTPYNEQFF | TGCGCCAGCAGTAATTGGACAGGAACACCCTACAATGAGCAGTTCTTC
TRBJ1-2 | - | - | TRBV10-3 | CAISESPSAENGYTF | TGTGCCATCAGTGAGTCCCCCTCCGCCGAGAATGGCTACACCTTC
TRBJ2-7 | TRBD1 | few | TRBV6-5 | CASSYDRGFVYEQYF | TGTGCCAGCAGTTACGACAGGGGGTTTGTCTACGAGCAGTACTTC